This T cell receptor (beta chain) was captured in a study of T-cell reconstitution after alpha-beta-depleted transplantation in children (dated by TCRdb to between 2015 and 2016). Context from the whole study: The study quantitatively tracked T-cell immune reconstitution after TCRalphabeta/CD19-depleted allogeneic hematopoietic cell transplantation in children using TCR repertoire profiling. Beyond this particular receptor, the publication reports: Hyperexpanded clone frequencies declined over subsequent months; after one year, T-cell counts and TCRbeta diversity were mostly attributed to newly produced T cells. About two months after transplant, the apparently early recovery of alphabetaT-cell counts reportedly depended on just several hundred clones that had expanded rapidly and came from non-depleted graft cells. The high TCRbeta diversity at day 60 in some patients was ascribed to recipient T cells and intrathymic progenitors that had survived conditioning.

Library method: PCR. TCRdb records Illumina HiSeq 2500 as the sequencer. To normalize quantification of the TCRbeta repertoire, the TCR libraries were built with molecular barcoding that relied on unique molecular identifiers. The raw public reads went through TCRdb reprocessing: fastp at Q25, MiXCR clone calling, in-frame beta chains kept. Rows matching on CDR3 protein sequence are summarized as one entry with the most common DNA and genes. For this sample the table gives hundreds of thousands of distinct CDR3 sequences, of which 10% to 15% were detected only once. The top ten clones comprise 2.2% of the sample. Comments on this clonotype: No cognate antigen has been identified for it. Base qualities are not at hand, and no much larger clone is one base apart.

V and J are truncated by 8 bases and 1 base respectively, leaving an intervening sequence of 18 bases. Reading the germline V gene gives CDR1 MDHEN and CDR2 SYDVKM. Spanning cysteine to phenylalanine, the CDR3 consists of 15 amino acids. Only the CDR3 portion is preserved as DNA: 45 bases, with reading frame beginning at the first base. Interpreted using the paper, the treatment or condition label stands for: allogeneic hematopoietic cell transplantation with graft depleted of TCRalphabeta T cells and CD19 B cells. The transplant recipients were children given TCRalphabeta/CD19-depleted allogeneic hematopoietic cell grafts.

This sequence uses TRBV28 and TRBJ2-7; tentative D gene TRBD2, with 5 bases matching. This TCR came from a male patient aged 10-17 years who had a stem cell transplant for acute myeloid leukemia, so the T cells may come from the graft donor. The specimen was PBMCs, mostly from graft donor cells, collected 360 days after TCRalphabeta/CD19-depleted stem cell transplant. The nucleotides read TGTGCCAGCTTGAGGGCCGTTATGGGGTCCTACGAGCAGTACTTC. Translated, it reads CASLRAVMGSYEQYF.